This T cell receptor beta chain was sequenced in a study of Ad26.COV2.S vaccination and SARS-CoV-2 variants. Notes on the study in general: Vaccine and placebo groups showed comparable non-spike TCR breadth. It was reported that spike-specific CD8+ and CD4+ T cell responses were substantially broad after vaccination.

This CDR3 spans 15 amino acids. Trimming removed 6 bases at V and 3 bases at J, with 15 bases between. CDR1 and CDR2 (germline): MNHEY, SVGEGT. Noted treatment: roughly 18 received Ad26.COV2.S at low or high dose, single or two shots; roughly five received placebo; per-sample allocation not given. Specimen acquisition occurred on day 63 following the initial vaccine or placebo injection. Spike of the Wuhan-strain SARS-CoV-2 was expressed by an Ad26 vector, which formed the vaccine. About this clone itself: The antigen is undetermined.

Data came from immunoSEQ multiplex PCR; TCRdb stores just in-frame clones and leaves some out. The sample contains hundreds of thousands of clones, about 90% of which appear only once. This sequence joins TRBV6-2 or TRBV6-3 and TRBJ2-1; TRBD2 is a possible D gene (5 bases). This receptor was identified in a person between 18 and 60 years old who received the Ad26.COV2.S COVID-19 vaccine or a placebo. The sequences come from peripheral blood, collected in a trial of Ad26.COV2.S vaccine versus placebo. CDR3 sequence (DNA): TGTGCCAGCAGCCCGCGCGGAGAGGGCTACAATGAGCAGTTCTTC. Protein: CASSPRGEGYNEQFF.